Shown below are 12 T cell receptor beta chains from a single sample sequenced in a study of identifying expanded T cells in peripheral blood. The method was immunoSEQ multiplex PCR; TCRdb's version includes in-frame clones alone and lacks a portion of them. The sample shows about 58,000 clones, over 85% of them seen only once. Sequences were obtained from blood. These receptors all come from a person aged 18 to 75 in good health.

The rearrangement links TRBV11-2 to TRBJ1-5, with a tentative D call TRBD1 (5 bases). The CDR3 is 13 amino acids. V was cut by 10 bases and J by 8 bases, with 18 bases left in between. Germline CDR1 reads SGHAT; CDR2 reads FQNNGV. The CDR3 DNA reads as TGTGCCACCTCTAAGGACACCCGCGAGCCCCAGCATTTT. This translates into CATSKDTREPQHF.

J is TRBJ2-2 and V is TRBV4-1; TRBD2 agrees at 13 bases. Germline V lookup: CDR1 MGHRA, CDR2 YSYEKL. The V segment lost 5 bases and the J segment 6 bases; nucleotides outside the gene matches: 18. The CDR3 length is 20 residues. The DNA for the CDR3 is TGCGCCAGCAGCTACGAACGAGGGCGGACTAGCGGGAGTAGGGCCGGGGAGCTGTTTTTT. Amino acids: CASSYERGRTSGSRAGELFF.

J is TRBJ2-7 and V is TRBV19; possibly TRBD1 for D (6 bases). Germline CDR1 is LNHDA and CDR2 is SQIVND (reference sequence). With 5 bases removed from V and 2 bases from J, the gap between germline ends came to 13 bases. The CDR3 runs to 14 residues. CDR3 DNA sequence: TGTGCCAGTAGTTGGACAGCTGAAACCTACGAGCAGTACTTC. Residues: CASSWTAETYEQYF.

The chain uses TRBV20-1 and TRBJ2-5; no definite D call. Germline V CDR1 and CDR2: DFQATT, SNEGSKA (reference sequence). Trimming pared 6 bases from V and 5 bases from J, leaving 10 bases between. The CDR3 loop spans 11 amino acids. DNA for the CDR3: TGCAGTGCGAAATCGAGGGAGACCCAGTACTTC. Encoded protein: CSAKSRETQYF.

The chain joins TRBV2 to TRBJ2-3, with D unclear. CDR1 and CDR2 from the germline V gene are SNHLY and FYNNEI. V was trimmed by 4 bases and J by 4 bases, leaving 6 bases between them. The CDR3 length is 12 residues. CDR3 DNA sequence: TGTGCCAGCAGTGTCTTCCCAGATACGCAGTATTTT. Translation gives CASSVFPDTQYF.

This chain uses TRBV2 with TRBJ1-4; 9 bases match TRBD1. This CDR3 is 13 amino acids long. V was clipped by 8 bases and J by 8 bases; unmatched bases: 6. Per the germline V gene, CDR1 is SNHLY and CDR2 is FYNNEI. The CDR3 DNA sequence: TGTGCCAGCCGCCGGGACAGGGACGAAAAACTGTTTTTT. Translation: CASRRDRDEKLFF.

This clone was seen more than once but under ten times. The CDR3 bases are TGTGCCAGCAGCTCCAACGGAGGCAGCTCCTACAATGAGCAGTTCTTC. It encodes CASSSNGGSSYNEQFF. J is TRBJ2-1 and V is TRBV7-8; a weak D match, TRBD2 (5 bases). This CDR3 is built from 16 residues. Germline V lookup: CDR1 SGHVS, CDR2 FQNEAQ. V lost 4 bases and J lost 0, with 13 bases in between.

The rearrangement joins TRBV10-3 to TRBJ2-1, with TRBD1 identical over 9 bases. Germline loops: CDR1 ENHRY, CDR2 SYGVKD. The CDR3 is made up of 12 amino acids. The trim removed 6 bases at V and 6 bases at J, leaving 0 bases unmatched. The CDR3 here is CAIRGQGNEQFF. The CDR3 nucleotides read TGTGCCATCAGGGGACAGGGCAATGAGCAGTTCTTC.

This clone was observed a single time. V and J are TRBV19 and TRBJ1-1, with TRBD1 as a possible D gene (5 bases). Looked up from germline, CDR1 is LNHDA and CDR2 is SQIVND (reference sequence). Trimming removed 5 bases at V and 1 base at J, with 17 bases between. CDR3 size: 16 residues. CDR3 coding DNA: TGTGCCAGTAGTCGAGGGACGGTGAGCTGGAACACTGAAGCTTTCTTT. This sequence encodes CASSRGTVSWNTEAFF.

This clone was found a few times. The chain carries TRBV28 and TRBJ2-2, with 10 bases aligning to TRBD2. The V gene's germline CDR1 is MDHEN and CDR2 SYDVKM. The CDR3 runs 15 residues. V gave up 2 bases and J gave up 6 bases; unmatched junction bases: 3. This CDR3 is CASSLLAGAPGELFF. CDR3 sequence (DNA): TGTGCCAGCAGTTTACTAGCGGGGGCCCCCGGGGAGCTGTTTTTT.

V and J are TRBV29-1 and TRBJ1-2, with 10 bases identical to TRBD1. Trimming at V came to 3 bases and at J to 8 bases, leaving 6 bases not matched to a gene. The CDR3 covers 13 residues. CDR1 SQVTM and CDR2 ANQGSEA come from the germline V gene. The CDR3 DNA reads as TGCAGCGTTGATGCGGGACAGGGGAACGGCTACACCTTC. Translating it yields CSVDAGQGNGYTF.

The chain is built from TRBV30 and TRBJ1-2; D gene ambiguous. V was trimmed by 0 bases and J by 3 bases, leaving 11 bases between them. The CDR3 covers 14 residues. Germline assignment: CDR1 GTSNPN and CDR2 SVGIG (reference sequence). The CDR3 reads CAWSVRRADYGYTF. The CDR3 nucleotides are TGTGCCTGGAGTGTTCGACGGGCGGACTATGGCTACACCTTC.